The next 7 T cell receptor beta chains were all read from a single sample in a study of cytomegalovirus exposure and HLA in healthy donors. PCR employed 60 Vbeta and 13 Jbeta primers. TCRdb keeps only in-frame clones here, not all; method: immunoSEQ multiplex PCR. The table shows around 130,000 clones, with 80% occurring only once. The sequencing sample was made of PBMCs. The receptor source for this set is a man in his forties in good health and CMV-seronegative.

The chain is built from TRBV18 and TRBJ2-3; 10 nucleotides line up with TRBD2. The CDR3 consists of 16 residues. V shed 3 bases and J 0 bases; nucleotides not matched to a gene: 3. CDR1 is KGHSH and CDR2 is LQKENI in the germline V gene. This chain's CDR3 is CASSPETSGSTDTQYF. For the CDR3, the DNA is TGTGCCAGCTCACCGGAGACTAGCGGGAGCACAGATACGCAGTATTTT.

The J gene is TRBJ2-5, the V gene TRBV7-2; D is perhaps TRBD2 (6 bases). The CDR3 covers 14 residues. V was trimmed by 3 bases and J by 9 bases, leaving 17 bases between them. Germline V gene data show CDR1 as SGHTA and CDR2 as FQGNSA. For the CDR3, the DNA is TGTGCCAGCAGCTTCTATGAGGAGGGCTTGGCCCAGTACTTC. Translation: CASSFYEEGLAQYF.

The gene calls are TRBV5-1 and TRBJ2-5; the D is unclear. Trimming removed 0 bases from V and 5 bases from J, with 2 bases in between. Germline CDR1 reads SGHRS; CDR2 reads YFSETQ. This CDR3 is built from 11 residues. DNA of the CDR3: TGCGCCAGCAGCTTGGCGGAGACCCAGTACTTC. It yields the protein CASSLAETQYF.

The CDR3 loop is CASSLDGYEQYF. CDR3 in DNA: TGCGCCAGCAGCTTGGACGGCTACGAGCAGTACTTC. J is TRBJ2-7 and V is TRBV5-1, with D hard to call. The germline V and J ends were trimmed by 0 bases and 3 bases, with 4 bases remaining between them. CDR1 SGHRS and CDR2 YFSETQ come from the germline V gene. The length of the CDR3 is 12 residues.

The J gene is TRBJ2-7, the V gene TRBV28, with D unresolved. The CDR3 covers 11 residues. In germline, CDR1 is MDHEN, CDR2 SYDVKM. The germline V and J ends were trimmed by 7 bases and 3 bases, with 7 bases remaining between them. CDR3 sequence reads: CASNTNYEQYF. CDR3 sequence (DNA): TGTGCCAGCAACACGAACTACGAGCAGTACTTC.

The chain employs TRBV7-2 and TRBJ1-2, with 7 bases aligning to TRBD1. V was pared by 1 base and J by 8 bases, with 4 bases of the junction left unmatched. The CDR3 has 13 residues. The germline V gene encodes CDR1 SGHTA and CDR2 FQGNSA. CDR3 bases: TGTGCCAGCAGCTTAGGAACAGGGGACGGCTACACCTTC. Translation gives CASSLGTGDGYTF.

This clone was picked up a small number of times. The CDR3 region has the DNA TGTGCCAGCAGTGAAGCGCTTCGGTCTAGTCAGGGATATGAAAAACTGTTTTTT. Its translation: CASSEALRSSQGYEKLFF. This chain links TRBV6-1 with TRBJ1-4; D is possibly TRBD1 (5 bases). The V gene lost 0 bases and the J gene lost 6 bases, with 20 bases spanning the gap. Looked up from germline, CDR1 is MNHNS and CDR2 is SASEGT. This CDR3 spans 18 amino acids.